This T cell receptor (beta chain) was recovered during a study of T cells after yellow fever vaccination (dated by TCRdb to the late 2010s). As for the study more broadly: The SMART-Seq v4 Ultra Low Input RNA kit was used to prepare libraries from fractions with low cell numbers. Two healthy male donors, one aged 18 to 30 and one aged 30 to 40 years, were included in the cohort. Blood samples were taken at several timepoints before and after primary and secondary immunization, and bulk PBMC replicates and cell subsets were isolated. To follow T-cell clones before and after both primary and booster YFV17D yellow fever vaccination, bulk TCR alpha and beta repertoires underwent longitudinal sequencing. Overall study results and their limits: A small fraction of clonotypes showed up in both the CD4 and CD8 compartments, probably as a result of convergent recombination. Because only a couple of donors were included in the study, the extent to which the findings can be generalized is limited. Computational filtering was required because FACS-sorted repertoires could contain abundant contaminating clonotypes from the bulk population. Most clones expanded after primary vaccination were re-detected after the booster (around 96% of CD4 and around nine tenths of CD8), suggesting broad memory maintenance. Compared with the primary T-cell response, the secondary T-cell response was weaker but faster, peaking on day 5 rather than day 15.

Germline trimming amounts to 4 bases on V and 0 bases on J, with 13 as the count of junction bases outside the gene matches. The CDR3 holds 20 amino acids from the cysteine to the phenylalanine. CDR3 DNA only is kept here, 60 bases in frame from base 1. In the germline V gene (reference sequence), CDR1 corresponds to LNHNV and CDR2 to YYDKDF. TCR cDNA was synthesized by 5'RACE template switching, through which a universal primer site and unique molecular identifiers were introduced. Priming of cDNA synthesis was performed from both the TCR alpha and TCR beta constant segments. Library amplification involved two PCR steps, and the second step added sample barcodes and sequencing adapters. Sequencing of the libraries was done on either Illumina HiSeq 2500 (2x100 bp) or NovaSeq (2x150 bp). The published analysis was carried out like this. MIGEC was used to demultiplex reads and collapse the reads into UMI consensus sequences, and MiXCR was used for V(D)J alignment. Vaccine-responding clonotypes were defined with edgeR using replicate PBMC samples, requiring FDR below 0.01 and a log2 fold change above 5 up to day 15. Bulk clonotypes were assigned CD4 or CD8 identity according to which sequenced CD4 or CD8 repertoire held them at higher abundance. The raw public data were reprocessed by TCRdb itself: fastp quality trimming at Q25, MiXCR clonotype calling, in-frame beta chains only. Entries that share a CDR3 protein sequence are merged under the most common genes and DNA. None of the V and J calls come from the authors' own analysis; TCRdb made them. The sample includes 250,000 to 300,000 distinct CDR3 sequences, with approximately 13% observed a single time. The biggest ten clones account for around 0.55% of the sample.

Of note for this clonotype: No antigen is known for it. No base-level quality is on record; no much larger clone is a single base apart.

The treatment or condition label here, explained by the study, means: live attenuated yellow fever vaccine strain. A standard Ficoll-Paque protocol was used to isolate PBMCs from peripheral blood. CD4 and CD8 T-cell fractions were isolated with Dynabeads CD4 and CD8 positive selection kits. TriZol was used to extract RNA from bulk PBMCs, from CD4 and CD8 fractions, and from dextramer-positive and dextramer-negative fractions. This sequence uses TRBV15 and TRBJ2-1; the central 12 bases match TRBD1. The specimen was CD4+ T cells sorted from PBMCs, collected 45 days after the yellow fever booster vaccination. The clonotype originates from a man aged 25 to 45 who received the YFV17D yellow fever vaccine. The bases read TGTGCCACCAGCAACGGGACAGGGGGCCTGAGCGGGATCTCCTACAATGAGCAGTTCTTC. Translation gives CATSNGTGGLSGISYNEQFF.